What follows are 27 T cell receptor beta chains derived from one specimen sequenced in a study of response to subunit inactivated influenza vaccine. TCRdb recomputed calls from the RT-PCR reads with MiXCR, one row per CDR3 protein. This sample has more than 450,000 distinct CDR3 sequences, with 12% found just once. The source material was PBMCs from blood, sampled on the day of vaccination. All receptors come from a middle-aged man who received an inactivated influenza vaccine.

This clonotype has only a few counts. The rearrangement links TRBV10-3 to TRBJ2-3; TRBD2 matches 9 bases. CDR3 length: 15 residues. The ends lost 9 bases at V and 1 base at J; junction bases unmatched: 8. The germline gives CDR1 ENHRY, CDR2 SYGVKD. The chain's CDR3 is CAIKAGGRGTDTQYF. The CDR3 DNA reads TGTGCCATAAAGGCGGGGGGGCGAGGCACAGATACGCAGTATTTT.

This clonotype turned up a few times. The chain recombines TRBV7-8 with TRBJ1-5, with a possible D match to TRBD1 (6 bases). In germline, CDR1 is SGHVS, CDR2 FQNEAQ. Trimming took off 1 base at V and 10 bases at J, with 17 bases between the two ends. The CDR3 extends over 15 amino acids. The CDR3 region is CASSLVGGGNPPQHF. CDR3 DNA sequence: TGTGCCAGCAGCTTAGTGGGGGGCGGGAATCCCCCCCAGCATTTT. Complete variable domain (other parts from reference TRBV7-8 and TRBJ1-5): GAGVSQSPRYKVAKRGQDVALRCDPISGHVSLFWYQQALGQGPEFLTYFQNEAQLDKSGLPSDRFFAERPEGSVSTLKIQRTQQEDSAVYLCASSLVGGGNPPQHFGDGTRLSIL.

In this sample, this clonotype turned up many times. The chain combines TRBV20-1 with TRBJ2-1, with 12 positions matching TRBD2. The CDR3 contains 15 residues. Germline lookup yields CDR1 DFQATT and CDR2 SNEGSKA (reference sequence). V shed 1 base and J 4 bases; nucleotides not matched to a gene: 2. As DNA, the CDR3 is TGCAGTGCTAGAGTACTAGCGGGGGGTTACAATGAGCAGTTCTTC. It translates to CSARVLAGGYNEQFF.

A few counts support this clonotype. The chain combines TRBV29-1 with TRBJ2-7; 7 nucleotides line up with TRBD2. Germline CDR1 SQVTM, CDR2 ANQGSEA. This CDR3 comprises 13 residues. V lost 1 base and J lost 3; bases outside the gene matches: 3. CDR3 DNA sequence: TGCAGCGTTGAAGCGACTAGCAGCTACGAGCAGTACTTC. Protein: CSVEATSSYEQYF.

This clonotype was detected only a few times. The chain recombines TRBV10-3 with TRBJ1-1, with 9 bases lining up with TRBD1. After removal of 6 bases from V and 1 base from J, the junction contained 6 bases not matched to a gene. Germline V gives CDR1 ENHRY, CDR2 SYGVKD. The CDR3 contains 15 residues. The CDR3 spells CAISTTGGKNTEAFF. The CDR3 DNA is TGTGCCATCAGCACGACAGGGGGAAAGAACACTGAAGCTTTCTTT.

The CDR3 region is CASSVSSRARITGELFF. The CDR3 DNA reads as TGTGCCAGCAGCGTCTCTTCGCGGGCGCGGATCACCGGGGAGCTGTTTTTT. The chain has TRBV9 and TRBJ2-2; a weak D match, TRBD2 (5 bases). CDR3 size: 17 residues. Per the germline V gene, CDR1 is SGDLS and CDR2 is YYNGEE. Trimming stripped 2 bases from V and 4 bases from J, with 18 bases between. Complete variable domain (other parts from reference TRBV9 and TRBJ2-2): DSGVTQTPKHLITATGQRVTLRCSPRSGDLSVYWYQQSLDQGLQFLIQYYNGEERAKGNILERFSAQQFPDLHSELNLSSLELGDSALYFCASSVSSRARITGELFFGEGSRLTVL.

This rearrangement joins TRBV28 to TRBJ2-1, with TRBD2 matching 9 bases. The CDR3 spans 17 residues. From germline, CDR1 is MDHEN and CDR2 SYDVKM. The ends lost 6 bases at V and 7 bases at J; junction bases unmatched: 16. The CDR3 spells CASSSPAPSGGRNEQFF. DNA of the CDR3: TGTGCCAGCAGCTCCCCAGCCCCCAGCGGGGGGCGGAATGAGCAGTTCTTC.

This chain links TRBV19 with TRBJ2-1; 14 bases align to TRBD2. Germline V CDR1 and CDR2: LNHDA, SQIVND (reference sequence). V trimming: 10 bases; J trimming: 7 bases; junction bases outside the gene matches: 6. This CDR3 is built from 14 residues. This CDR3 is CATQTSGGANEQFF. CDR3 sequence (DNA): TGTGCCACTCAGACTAGCGGGGGGGCAAATGAGCAGTTCTTC.

The chain carries TRBV28 and TRBJ2-3; tentative D call: TRBD2 (5 bases). This CDR3 is 12 amino acids long. V lost 3 bases and J lost 10, with 11 bases in between. CDR1 and CDR2 from the germline V gene are MDHEN and SYDVKM. The DNA for the CDR3 is TGTGCCAGCAGTTTCGCGGGCTGGGCGCAGTATTTT. Translated, it gives CASSFAGWAQYF.

The CDR3 DNA sequence: TGTGCCAGCAGAACCGCCGGACTAGCGGTTAACACCGGGGAGCTGTTTTTT. Its protein is CASRTAGLAVNTGELFF. The genes are TRBV28 and TRBJ2-2; TRBD2 agrees at 10 bases. CDR3 length: 17 amino acids. J lost 2 bases, V lost 6 bases, and 9 bases had no gene match. Germline V lookup: CDR1 MDHEN, CDR2 SYDVKM. Complete variable domain (other parts from reference TRBV28 and TRBJ2-2): DVKVTQSSRYLVKRTGEKVFLECVQDMDHENMFWYRQDPGLGLRLIYFSYDVKMKEKGDIPEGYSVSREKKERFSLILESASTNQTSMYLCASRTAGLAVNTGELFFGEGSRLTVL.

Comments on this clonotype: At one end the junction does not follow the germline gene, possibly because of a read error. The chain combines TRBV3-1 with TRBJ2-3; D is undetermined. The germline CDR1 and CDR2 sequences are LGHDT and YNNKEL (reference sequence). The CDR3 consists of 11 residues. In nucleotides, the CDR3 is TGTGCCATCAGCCAAATAGATACGCAGTATTTT. Protein product: CAISQIDTQYF.

In this sample, this clonotype turned up a few times. The rearrangement links TRBV5-1 to TRBJ2-5; D ambiguous. The V gene's germline CDR1 is SGHRS and CDR2 YFSETQ. Between the trimmed V and J ends, which lost 4 bases and 5 bases, there was a span of 15 bases. The CDR3 spans 14 residues. The CDR3 protein is CASSADQVGETQYF. Here the CDR3 DNA reads TGCGCCAGCAGCGCGGATCAAGTCGGGGAGACCCAGTACTTC.

The chain carries TRBV2 and TRBJ2-7; no firm D call. This CDR3 has 15 amino acids. V was pared by 6 bases and J by 2 bases, with 17 bases between. The V gene's germline CDR1 is SNHLY and CDR2 FYNNEI. The CDR3 reads CASSPRIREAYEQYF. CDR3 sequence (DNA): TGTGCCAGCAGCCCCCGGATCCGAGAGGCCTACGAGCAGTACTTC.

The chain recombines TRBV14 with TRBJ2-1; perhaps TRBD2 as D (7 bases). The CDR3 contains 15 residues. Germline-derived CDR1 and CDR2 are SGHDN and FVKESK. Trimming pared 5 bases from V and 2 bases from J, leaving 13 bases between. CDR3 region: CASSRGGITYNEQFF. DNA for the CDR3: TGTGCCAGCAGCAGGGGGGGGATTACCTACAATGAGCAGTTCTTC.

This clonotype has only a few counts. The V gene is TRBV15, the J gene TRBJ2-3; 12 positions agree with TRBD2. This CDR3 comprises 14 residues. J was trimmed by 3 bases and V by 6 bases; bases with no gene match: 1. Germline V lookup: CDR1 LNHNV, CDR2 YYDKDF (reference sequence). The CDR3 DNA follows: TGTGCCACCAGACTAGCGGGGGGAACAGATACGCAGTATTTT. It yields the protein CATRLAGGTDTQYF.

This clonotype occurred many times. J is TRBJ2-7 and V is TRBV20-1; D is possibly TRBD1 (5 bases). The CDR3 totals 14 residues. CDR1 DFQATT and CDR2 SNEGSKA come from the germline V gene (reference sequence). The germline V and J ends were trimmed by 5 bases and 2 bases, with 16 bases remaining between them. CDR3 DNA sequence: TGCAGTGCTCCAAGACAGCCCTTAGCCTACGAGCAGTACTTC. Its translation: CSAPRQPLAYEQYF.

This clonotype was seen a handful of times. The CDR3 DNA follows: TGTGCCAGTAATGGGAGGACAGCAAGTTCCTTAGCCAAAAACATTCAGTACTTC. Translating gives CASNGRTASSLAKNIQYF. This rearrangement joins TRBV19 to TRBJ2-4; D tentatively fits TRBD1 or TRBD2 (6 bases each). This CDR3 has 18 residues. Germline CDR1 and CDR2: LNHDA and SQIVND (reference sequence). V was cut by 7 bases and J by 0 bases, with 22 bases left in between.

This clonotype was detected ten times or more. This chain connects TRBV5-1 to TRBJ2-1; 10 bases are shared with TRBD2. The CDR3 is 16 amino acids. Looked up from germline, CDR1 is SGHRS and CDR2 is YFSETQ. V lost 0 bases, J lost 7 bases, and 7 bases stayed unmatched. CDR3 region: CASSLGLAGERNEQFF. The CDR3 nucleotides are TGCGCCAGCAGCTTGGGGCTAGCGGGAGAAAGGAATGAGCAGTTCTTC.

The sample holds a few counts of this clonotype. The junction does not match germline at one end; this may be a read error. V gene TRBV20-1 combines with J gene TRBJ2-7, with 9 bases fitting TRBD2. The CDR3 loop spans 13 amino acids. Germline values: CDR1 DFQATT, CDR2 SNEGSKA (reference sequence). CDR3 sequence: CSARGPSGNEQYF. The CDR3, as DNA: TGCAGTGCCAGAGGTCCTAGCGGGAACGAGCAGTACTTC.

This clonotype was detected ten times or more. The V and J genes are TRBV12-3 or TRBV12-4 and TRBJ2-2; no firm D call. V lost 6 bases to trimming and J lost 0 bases, with 5 bases between them. The CDR3 extends over 13 amino acids. The CDR3 region has the DNA TGTGCCAGCAGATTTCCGAACACCGGGGAGCTGTTTTTT. Its protein product is CASRFPNTGELFF.

In its sample, this clonotype was seen a few times. This chain joins TRBV10-3 and TRBJ1-5, with D possibly being TRBD1 (5 bases). The germline gives CDR1 ENHRY, CDR2 SYGVKD. V lost 2 bases, J lost 6 bases, and 11 bases lay in between. The CDR3 spans 14 residues. CDR3 region: CAISEAGRGQPQHF. DNA of the CDR3: TGTGCCATCAGTGAGGCAGGGAGAGGTCAGCCCCAGCATTTT.

This clonotype was detected only a few times. The rearrangement uses TRBV5-6 and TRBJ2-7; TRBD1 matches at 11 bases. Germline loops: CDR1 SGHDT, CDR2 YYEEEE. The CDR3 contains 13 residues. V shed 7 bases, J shed 6 bases, and the junction held 6 bases outside the gene matches. CDR3 region: CASFGQGALEQYF. CDR3 sequence (DNA): TGTGCCAGCTTTGGACAGGGGGCCCTCGAGCAGTACTTC.

A few counts support this clonotype. This rearrangement joins TRBV12-3 or TRBV12-4 to TRBJ1-2; perhaps TRBD1 as D (6 bases). The CDR3 sequence is 14 residues long. V lost 6 bases and J 4 bases, leaving 15 bases between the germline ends. CDR3 loop: CASSQGHHGYGYTF. DNA for the CDR3: TGTGCCAGCAGCCAGGGACATCATGGCTATGGCTACACCTTC.

In its sample, this clonotype was seen many times. The chain links TRBV5-5 to TRBJ2-2, with TRBD1 identical over 9 bases. This CDR3 has 17 residues. V lost 2 bases, J lost 5 bases, and 10 bases stayed unmatched. Germline values: CDR1 SGHKS, CDR2 YYEKEE (reference sequence). Here the CDR3 reads CASSFHAPGQGTGELFF. CDR3 sequence (DNA): TGTGCCAGCAGCTTCCACGCTCCGGGACAGGGAACCGGGGAGCTGTTTTTT.

This clonotype was counted between two and nine times. The chain carries TRBV20-1 and TRBJ2-6, with D possibly matching TRBD1 (6 bases). Germline CDR1 DFQATT, CDR2 SNEGSKA (reference sequence). Between the trimmed V and J ends, which lost 6 bases and 5 bases, there was a span of 17 bases. The CDR3 has 15 residues. Here the CDR3 reads CSAQQGIVWANVLTF. The CDR3 nucleotides are TGCAGTGCCCAGCAGGGGATAGTCTGGGCCAACGTCCTGACTTTC.

The table lists this clonotype with a few counts. The chain is built from TRBV2 and TRBJ1-2, with D tentatively TRBD1 (5 bases). CDR1 and CDR2 (germline): SNHLY, FYNNEI. The V end was cut by 6 bases, the J end by 0 bases, with 11 bases between. This CDR3 has 14 residues. CDR3 loop: CASRRDVANYGYTF. The DNA for the CDR3 is TGTGCCAGCAGGCGGGACGTAGCTAACTATGGCTACACCTTC.

The rearrangement uses TRBV12-3 or TRBV12-4 and TRBJ2-2; D may correspond to TRBD1 or TRBD2 (5 bases each). The CDR3 extends over 12 amino acids. Deletions cut 7 bases from V and 7 bases from J, with 10 bases between. As DNA, the CDR3 is TGTGCCAGCACTATGGGGGTCGGGGAGCTGTTTTTT. Protein sequence: CASTMGVGELFF.